The T cell receptor beta chain described here comes from a study of Ad26.COV2.S vaccination and SARS-CoV-2 variants (dated by TCRdb to the early 2020s). Regarding the research as a whole: Vaccine-arm donors came from COV1001, a multicentre, randomized, double-blind, placebo-controlled phase I-IIa trial of Ad26.COV2.S in healthy adults. Ad26.COV2.S was administered intramuscularly at a dose of 5x10^10 or 1x10^11 viral particles, either as one shot or as two shots given 56 days apart. TCRbeta repertoire sequencing served as the tool for gauging how specific and how broad the SARS-CoV-2-reactive T cell receptors were following Ad26.COV2.S vaccination. A total of approximately 32 samples were included in the TCR-sequenced set, comprising roughly 19 Ad26.COV2.S vaccine recipients, 5 placebo recipients and 8 SARS-CoV-2 convalescent individuals. Trial participants were randomized into five groups of five: low-dose or high-dose Ad26.COV2.S given once or twice, or placebo on both occasions. Investigators remained blinded to trial group allocation during experiments and outcome assessment.

The immunoSEQ Assay was the method used to sequence TCRbeta CDR3 regions. After extraction, genomic DNA underwent amplification by bias-controlled multiplex PCR, followed by high-throughput sequencing. Turning to the authors' computational methods: To quantify the absolute abundance of every unique TCRbeta CDR3 region, sequences were collapsed and filtered. T cell fraction was estimated by normalizing TCRbeta template counts to usable DNA, which was measured by amplifying reference genes present in all nucleated cells. Repertoire TCRs were annotated as SARS-CoV-2-specific when V gene, CDR3 amino acid sequence and J gene were exactly matched to a known reactive TCR set. The reference SARS-CoV-2 TCR set was derived from MIRA and filtered for enrichment in COVID-19-positive ImmuneCODE repertoires, a step that removed public or cross-reactive TCRs. Using the MIRA antigens, annotated TCRs were further analysed by specific ORF or by position within an ORF. Breadth was defined as the number of annotated unique rearrangements divided by the total number of unique productive rearrangements, and depth was defined as the summed frequency of the annotated unique rearrangements. Two-sided Wilcoxon rank-sum tests were used to compare TCR breadth between groups. The table was pulled from immuneACCESS by TCRdb, which kept in-frame rearrangements only. Such tables lose some clones; where checked, under half of the loss comes from unresolved V genes, and the rest has no known cause. V and J calls and clone size are as listed in that table; D and trimming were resolved from the DNA. The sample records about 350,000 clones, more than 75% of which are singletons. Less than 4% of the sample is held by the ten biggest clonotypes.

Overall study outcomes, separate from this receptor: The authors noted that the TCR breadth and depth analyses may have underestimated total T cell responses. Substantial breadth of spike-specific CD8+ and CD4+ T cell responses was reported after vaccination. Spike-specific TCR breadth was higher in Ad26.COV2.S recipients than in placebo recipients (P = 0.0014). Vaccine and placebo recipients had comparable non-spike TCR breadth, which fits with the vaccine containing only spike. The study was not powered to compare responses between vaccine doses or regimens.

The treatment or condition label, read with the paper, signifies: some 20 received Ad26.COV2.S at low or high dose, single or two shots; 5 received placebo; per-sample allocation not given. Repertoires of vaccine and placebo recipients were sequenced from samples taken on day 63 after the first injection. Between 29 July and 7 August 2020, Cohort 1b enrolled around 25 adults aged 18-55 years at one site in Boston, USA. Ad26.COV2.S consisted of a replication-incompetent adenovirus type 26 vector by which a prefusion-stabilized SARS-CoV-2 spike protein from the original Wuhan strain was expressed. The CDR3 sequence holds 14 residues, the cysteine and phenylalanine included. The only DNA kept is the CDR3, 42 bases in frame from the first base. Between the V and J ends, shortened by 4 bases and 4 bases respectively, the junction contains 13 bases. Reading the germline V gene gives CDR1 LGHNT and CDR2 FRNRAP.

Comment on this clone: Its cognate antigen has yet to be identified. The input lacks base qualities; no much larger clone sits a single base away.

This TCR came from a person aged 18-65 years who received the Ad26.COV2.S COVID-19 vaccine or a placebo. This chain joins TRBV12-5 to TRBJ1-1; no confident D gene assignment can be made. The sequencing here drew on peripheral blood, taken in a trial of Ad26.COV2.S vaccine versus placebo. The nucleotide sequence reads as follows: TGTGCTAGTGGTTCGGAGGGCGGCTTCACTGAAGCTTTCTTT. The resulting protein is CASGSEGGFTEAFF.